A selection of T cell receptor beta chains follows, all from one sample in a study of cytomegalovirus exposure and HLA in healthy donors. Data came from immunoSEQ multiplex PCR; TCRdb stores just in-frame clones and leaves some out. Among 250,000 to 350,000 clones listed, 75% to 90% were seen once. The sequenced sample was PBMCs. These receptors all stem from a girl aged 2 to 10 in good health and CMV-seronegative. Both conserved end residues are part of each CDR3. A D gene is named only where the DNA matches it firmly. Where a row states a size, it is once, few, many or the class of an expanded clone; other rows omit it.

V gene	clone size	J gene	CDR3 length	D gene	CDR3 DNA	CDR3 protein
TRBV7-3	NA	TRBJ2-7	13	TRBD2	TGTGCCAGCAGCTCGACTAGCGTAAACGAGCAGTACTTC	CASSSTSVNEQYF
TRBV6-5	NA	TRBJ2-3	16	TRBD2	TGTGCCAGCAGTTACGTCGGGAGGCACGGCTGGGCTACGCAGTATTTT	CASSYVGRHGWATQYF
TRBV27	NA	TRBJ2-7	14	NA	TGTGCCAGCAGTTTCCGGGGTAGCTCCTACGAGCAGTACTTC	CASSFRGSSYEQYF
TRBV7-3	NA	TRBJ2-2	16	NA	TGTTCCAGCAGCTTAATGCCGAGAACGAACACCGGGGAGCTGTTTTTT	CSSSLMPRTNTGELFF
TRBV19	NA	TRBJ1-4	13	NA	TGTGCCAGTAGTATTGGTCGAGGGGAAAAACTGTTTTTT	CASSIGRGEKLFF
TRBV30	NA	TRBJ2-3	15	TRBD1	TGTGCCTGGAGTAGGGCAGGGGGCGCCTCAGATACGCAGTATTTT	CAWSRAGGASDTQYF
TRBV6-5	NA	TRBJ1-5	12	NA	TGTGCCAGCAGTCAACCAGGGCAGCCCCAGCATTTT	CASSQPGQPQHF
TRBV7-2	NA	TRBJ1-1	15	NA	TGTGCCAGCAGCTTAGTATCACGGGTGGCCACTGAAGCTTTCTTT	CASSLVSRVATEAFF
TRBV5-4	NA	TRBJ2-7	15	NA	TGTGCCAGCAGCTTGAGTAGCAGGGTTCCCTACGAGCAGTACTTC	CASSLSSRVPYEQYF
TRBV29-1	NA	TRBJ2-3	16	TRBD1	TGCAGCGTTGTTGTCGTAGGACAGGAGGCCACAGATACGCAGTATTTT	CSVVVVGQEATDTQYF
TRBV7-9	NA	TRBJ2-1	11	NA	TGTGCCAGCAGCTTATCGAATGAGCAGTTCTTC	CASSLSNEQFF
TRBV5-1	NA	TRBJ1-6	17	TRBD1	TGCGCCAGCAGCTTGGAGTACGGGGACAGGGGTAGTTCACCCCTCCACTTT	CASSLEYGDRGSSPLHF
TRBV5-1	once	TRBJ2-1	14	TRBD2	TGCGCCAGCATGCGGGAGGGCGGGAGGAATGAGCAGTTCTTC	CASMREGGRNEQFF
TRBV6-1	NA	TRBJ2-7	14	TRBD1	TGTGCCAGCAGTGAAAGGGACAGGGGGATCGAGCAGTACTTC	CASSERDRGIEQYF
TRBV4-1	NA	TRBJ2-7	14	NA	TGCGCCAGCAGCCGACCGGACAGCTCCTACGAGCAGTACTTC	CASSRPDSSYEQYF
TRBV9	NA	TRBJ2-1	18	NA	TGTGCCAGCAGCGTAGACCCGACCCAGGGTGACTCCTACAATGAGCAGTTCTTC	CASSVDPTQGDSYNEQFF
TRBV4-2	NA	TRBJ1-5	15	NA	TGTGCCAGCAGCCAAGAGGAGGCGGACAATCAGCCCCAGCATTTT	CASSQEEADNQPQHF
TRBV6-1	NA	TRBJ2-7	15	NA	TGTGCCAGCAGTGCAACAGGGCTGGACGTCTACGAGCAGTACTTC	CASSATGLDVYEQYF
TRBV9	NA	TRBJ1-4	15	TRBD1	TGTGCCAGCAGCGTAGGGGGACAGACAAATGAAAAACTGTTTTTT	CASSVGGQTNEKLFF
TRBV25-1	NA	TRBJ2-3	15	NA	TGTGCCAGCAGTGAATTTGGGCCAAACGCAGATACGCAGTATTTT	CASSEFGPNADTQYF
TRBV6-1	NA	TRBJ2-5	16	TRBD1	TGTGCCAGCAGTGGGGGACAGCGTGGGAGCCAAGAGACCCAGTACTTC	CASSGGQRGSQETQYF
TRBV15	NA	TRBJ2-3	15	NA	TGTGCCACCAGCAGAGGGCAGGGCCAAACAGATACGCAGTATTTT	CATSRGQGQTDTQYF
TRBV5-1	NA	TRBJ2-7	14	NA	TGCGCCAGCTCTGAAGGCCCGGGGTCCTACGAGCAGTACTTC	CASSEGPGSYEQYF
TRBV30	NA	TRBJ2-1	12	NA	TGTGCCTGGAGTGAGAGCGCTATCGAGCAGTTCTTC	CAWSESAIEQFF
TRBV5-6	NA	TRBJ1-6	14	TRBD1	TGTGCCAGCAGCTTGGGGACAGGGTCGACACCCCTCCACTTT	CASSLGTGSTPLHF
TRBV5-1	NA	TRBJ2-3	15	TRBD1	TGCGCCAGCAGCTTGGGGGACAGGCGAACAGATACGCAGTATTTT	CASSLGDRRTDTQYF
TRBV29-1	NA	TRBJ1-2	14	NA	TGCAGCGTTCCAACTCCCCTAGTAAGTCGTGGCTACACCTTC	CSVPTPLVSRGYTF
TRBV18	NA	TRBJ1-5	17	NA	TGTGCCAGCTCACCAATCGAGATGGGACTTCTCAATCAGCCCCAGCATTTT	CASSPIEMGLLNQPQHF
TRBV27	NA	TRBJ1-1	14	NA	TGTGCCAGCAGTTTAGGACAGATGAACACCGAAGCTTTCTTT	CASSLGQMNTEAFF
TRBV4-1	NA	TRBJ2-7	14	NA	TGCGCCAGCAGCCAGCAATCAGGGAACTACGAGCAGTACTTC	CASSQQSGNYEQYF
TRBV7-8	once	TRBJ2-7	15	NA	TGTGCCAGCGCCCCGAGCAGGTGGGTCAGGTACGAGCAGTACTTC	CASAPSRWVRYEQYF
TRBV5-1	few	TRBJ1-5	15	TRBD1	TGCGCCAGCAGTCCCGGGACAGGGAGCAATCAGCCCCAGCATTTT	CASSPGTGSNQPQHF
TRBV2	NA	TRBJ1-5	17	NA	TGTGCCAGCAGTTCCCATCCTCGGACAGTTAGCAATCAGCCCCAGCATTTT	CASSSHPRTVSNQPQHF
TRBV2	NA	TRBJ2-5	14	TRBD1	TGTGCCAGCAGCGACCGGGACAGGGCCCAGACCCAGTACTTC	CASSDRDRAQTQYF
TRBV9	NA	TRBJ1-4	14	NA	TGTGCCAGCAGCGTAGAGGGGTTTAGTGAAAAACTGTTTTTT	CASSVEGFSEKLFF
TRBV28	NA	TRBJ1-6	15	TRBD1	TGTGCCAGCGAAACGGGGACAGTTTTAGGTTCACCCCTCCACTTT	CASETGTVLGSPLHF
TRBV7-2	NA	TRBJ2-1	12	NA	TGTGCCAGCAATACTAGATGGAATGAGCAGTTCTTC	CASNTRWNEQFF
TRBV11-2	NA	TRBJ2-7	17	TRBD2	TGTGCCAGCAGCTTAGGACTAGCGGGGGGGCAGTACTACGAGCAGTACTTC	CASSLGLAGGQYYEQYF
TRBV29-1	once	TRBJ1-2	12	TRBD1	TGCAGCGCCGGACAGGGAGCTGTCGGCTACACCTTC	CSAGQGAVGYTF
TRBV28	NA	TRBJ1-1	17	NA	TGTGCCAGCAGTTTAATTTTTCGACAGAGAATGAACACTGAAGCTTTCTTT	CASSLIFRQRMNTEAFF
TRBV27	NA	TRBJ1-1	15	NA	TGTGCCAGCAGTTTAAGGGGCGGCATGAACACTGAAGCTTTCTTT	CASSLRGGMNTEAFF